This TCR beta chain originates from a study of blood T cell repertoires in COVID-19. Researchers sorted participants into cohorts using their self-reported clinical history. In the original processing: Using reference gene primer amplification, nucleated cell counts were estimated. Sequenced by immunoSEQ multiplex PCR; TCRdb stores in-frame clones only, minus some. V and J calls and clone size are those listed in that table; D and trimming were worked out from the DNA. The repertoire includes approximately 300,000 clones, about 92% of them detected once, and around 20% sits in the top ten. After removal of 6 bases from V and 7 bases from J, the junction contained 4 bases not matched to a gene. CDR1 and CDR2 (germline): MNHEY, SMNVEV (reference sequence). CDR3 length: 14 amino acids.

V and J are TRBV27 and TRBJ2-3; 13 bases align to TRBD2. Material for sequencing was PBMCs or T cells enriched from blood (not recorded which). The clonotype was recovered from a woman in her twenties or thirties who had recovered from COVID-19. In DNA form, the CDR3 reads TGTGCCAGCAGGGAACTAGCGGGGGGGCATACGCAGTATTTT. Translation gives CASRELAGGHTQYF.